These 32 T cell receptor beta chains originate from one sample sequenced in a study of T cell repertoires in cytomegalovirus infection. TCRdb processed the reads anew with MiXCR; each CDR3 protein has one entry. The sample lists fewer than 350,000 distinct CDR3 sequences; roughly 16% were seen once. The sample consisted of PBMCs. These receptors were taken from a human donor in good health (CMV status not recorded). Some clones in this sample may be carry-over from other donors' samples.

The rearrangement joins TRBV10-3 to TRBJ1-1; D remains ambiguous. V dropped 4 bases and J dropped 3 bases, with 9 bases sitting between them. This CDR3 has 13 residues. CDR1 ENHRY and CDR2 SYGVKD come from the germline V gene. The CDR3: CAISAGGYTEAFF. CDR3 nucleotide sequence: TGTGCCATCAGTGCGGGCGGGTACACTGAAGCTTTCTTT.

This clonotype was picked up many times. The chain carries TRBV4-1 and TRBJ1-1; D uncertain. The length of the CDR3 is 15 residues. Germline V gives CDR1 MGHRA, CDR2 YSYEKL. Trimming removed 1 base at V and 3 bases at J, with 12 bases between. The CDR3 protein is CASSQGLLQDTEAFF. In DNA, the CDR3 is TGCGCCAGCAGCCAAGGGCTCTTGCAGGACACTGAAGCTTTCTTT.

This clonotype has only one observation. A much larger clone differs from this one at a single base, so this may be a read error. V gene TRBV20-1 combines with J gene TRBJ1-6, with D uncertain. Trimming shortened V by 3 bases and J by 7 bases, and 16 bases separated the two germline ends. Germline V lookup: CDR1 DFQATT, CDR2 SNEGSKA (reference sequence). The CDR3 consists of 15 residues. The CDR3 loop is CSASIGDGVNSPLHF. CDR3 DNA sequence: TGCAGTGCTAGTATCGGCGACGGGGTAAATTCACCCCTCCACTTT.

The chain links TRBV5-6 to TRBJ2-5; tentative D call: TRBD2 (6 bases). This CDR3 comprises 19 residues. The germline CDR1 and CDR2 sequences are SGHDT and YYEEEE. V was trimmed by 3 bases and J by 3 bases, leaving 27 bases between them. The CDR3 here is CASSSTGGPARLREETQYF. CDR3 bases: TGTGCCAGCAGCTCTACCGGGGGACCAGCCAGACTACGGGAAGAGACCCAGTACTTC.

This clonotype was observed at least ten times. The V and J genes are TRBV6-1 and TRBJ2-7; a possible D gene is TRBD1 (7 bases). V was clipped by 6 bases and J by 4 bases, with 22 bases between them. Per germline, CDR1 MNHNS and CDR2 SASEGT. The CDR3 covers 16 residues. The CDR3 loop is CASRGGWTGVGYEQYF. Here the CDR3 DNA reads TGTGCCAGCAGGGGAGGATGGACAGGCGTCGGTTACGAGCAGTACTTC.

V and J are TRBV6-6 and TRBJ1-2; no definite D call. The V end was cut by 0 bases, the J end by 0 bases, with 8 bases between. Germline V gene data show CDR1 as MNHNY and CDR2 as SVGAGI (reference sequence). The CDR3 loop spans 15 amino acids. This chain's CDR3 is CASSYSRTANYGYTF. The CDR3 DNA sequence: TGTGCCAGCAGTTACTCGAGGACGGCTAACTATGGCTACACCTTC.

The V and J genes are TRBV10-3 and TRBJ1-1; 8 bases fit TRBD1. V shed 8 bases, J shed 10 bases, and the junction held 12 bases outside the gene matches. The CDR3 is 13 residues long. Germline lookup yields CDR1 ENHRY and CDR2 SYGVKD. CDR3 residues: CAISLGQGDRAFF. Written as DNA, the CDR3 is TGTGCCATCTCCCTCGGACAGGGAGATCGAGCTTTCTTT.

This clonotype was observed a handful of times. The gene calls are TRBV7-2 and TRBJ2-6; D is unresolved. The V gene's germline CDR1 is SGHTA and CDR2 FQGNSA. The CDR3 extends over 15 amino acids. The V end was cut by 4 bases, the J end by 0 bases, with 7 bases between. Here the CDR3 DNA reads TGTGCCAGCAGCTCGACCAGCTCTGGGGCCAACGTCCTGACTTTC. Translation: CASSSTSSGANVLTF.

The V call is TRBV4-1, the J call TRBJ1-5, with D hard to call. From germline, CDR1 is MGHRA and CDR2 YSYEKL. CDR3 size: 18 residues. The V end was cut by 1 base, the J end by 5 bases, with 21 bases between. The CDR3 DNA reads as TGCGCCAGCAGCCAAGGAGAGCATAGTTCAGTATTTCATCAGCCCCAGCATTTT. Protein: CASSQGEHSSVFHQPQHF.

This clonotype was seen only once. One end of the junction does not line up with germline, which may come from a read error. This rearrangement joins TRBV4-1 to TRBJ1-1; D is unclear. Per the germline V gene, CDR1 is MGHRA and CDR2 is YSYEKL. The CDR3 contains 13 residues. The CDR3, as DNA: TGTGCCAGCAGCCCCCAGATTTTCACTGAAGCTTTCTTT. It is translated as CASSPQIFTEAFF.

The rearrangement links TRBV29-1 to TRBJ1-2; D unclear. The length of the CDR3 is 11 residues. Per the germline V gene, CDR1 is SQVTM and CDR2 is ANQGSEA. Trimming stripped 5 bases from V and 6 bases from J, with 10 bases between. The CDR3 region is CSVYAADGYTF. The CDR3 DNA reads TGCAGCGTTTACGCGGCAGATGGCTACACCTTC. Full variable domain (outside the CDR3, taken from reference TRBV29-1 and TRBJ1-2): SAVISQKPSRDICQRGTSLTIQCQVDSQVTMMFWYRQQPGQSLTLIATANQGSEATYESGFVIDKFPISRPNLTFSTLTVSNMSPEDSSIYLCSVYAADGYTFGSGTRLTVV.

This chain uses TRBV12-3 or TRBV12-4 with TRBJ1-5; TRBD1 matches 10 bases. Losses at the gene ends were 0 bases for V and 4 bases for J; bases not matched to a gene: 0. This CDR3 is built from 15 residues. The CDR3 region is CASSLADRGNQPQHF. CDR3 nucleotide sequence: TGTGCCAGCAGTTTAGCGGACAGGGGGAATCAGCCCCAGCATTTT.

In this sample, this clonotype turned up a few times. The chain employs TRBV29-1 and TRBJ1-2; D not certain. CDR3 size: 14 residues. From germline, CDR1 is SQVTM and CDR2 ANQGSEA. The V gene lost 0 bases and the J gene lost 0 bases, with 8 bases spanning the gap. The CDR3, as DNA: TGCAGCGTTGAAGAAGCAAACTCTAACTATGGCTACACCTTC. Residues: CSVEEANSNYGYTF.

This clonotype was counted many times. J is TRBJ1-5 and V is TRBV2; 7 bases are shared with TRBD1. This CDR3 has 14 residues. The V and J ends lost 4 bases and 1 base, in that order; junction bases with no gene match: 1. Germline CDR1 and CDR2: SNHLY and FYNNEI. The CDR3 DNA follows: TGTGCCAGCAGTGGGACAGGCAGCAATCAGCCCCAGCATTTT. Translation: CASSGTGSNQPQHF.

This chain connects TRBV20-1 to TRBJ1-6, with TRBD1 as a possible D gene (5 bases). Germline lookup yields CDR1 DFQATT and CDR2 SNEGSKA (reference sequence). This CDR3 is 15 amino acids long. V was clipped by 4 bases and J by 2 bases, with 12 bases between them. The CDR3 DNA reads TGCAGTGCTACCGTGGGACTTCCCTATAATTCACCCCTCCACTTT. As protein: CSATVGLPYNSPLHF.

The chain carries TRBV7-6 and TRBJ1-4, with D possibly being TRBD1 (6 bases). Trimming shortened V by 3 bases and J by 6 bases, and 14 bases separated the two germline ends. In germline, CDR1 is SGHVS, CDR2 FNYEAQ. CDR3 size: 15 residues. The CDR3 coding sequence is TGTGCCAGCAGCTTCGGTGGGGGCCGGGATGAAAAACTGTTTTTT. Translation gives CASSFGGGRDEKLFF.

This clonotype turned up a few times. The J gene is TRBJ2-1, the V gene TRBV24-1; no definite D call. V lost 2 bases and J lost 12, with 16 bases in between. Germline V gene sequence: CDR1 KGHDR, CDR2 SFDVKD. The CDR3 contains 14 residues. The CDR3 here is CATSDYFVGLGQFF. The CDR3 DNA reads TGTGCCACCAGTGATTATTTTGTGGGCTTAGGGCAGTTCTTC.

V is TRBV6-2 or TRBV6-3 and J is TRBJ2-3; tentatively, D is TRBD2 (6 bases). V lost 8 bases to trimming and J lost 0 bases, with 18 bases between them. In germline, CDR1 is MNHEY, CDR2 SVGEGT. The length of the CDR3 is 16 residues. The CDR3 is CASCPPTSTSTDTQYF. CDR3 sequence (DNA): TGTGCCAGCTGCCCCCCAACTAGCACTAGCACAGATACGCAGTATTTT.

The chain couples TRBV7-2 to TRBJ2-7; a possible D gene is TRBD2 (9 bases). V lost 4 bases and J lost 6, with 16 bases in between. The CDR3 runs to 14 residues. Germline lookup yields CDR1 SGHTA and CDR2 FQGNSA. The DNA of the CDR3 is TGTGCCAGCAGCTCCAGCGGGGGGACAGGCGAGCAGTACTTC. It codes for CASSSSGGTGEQYF. Supplemented by reference TRBV7-2 and TRBJ2-7, the full variable domain reads GAGVSQSPSNKVTEKGKDVELRCDPISGHTALYWYRQSLGQGLEFLIYFQGNSAPDKSGLPSDRFSAERTGGSVSTLTIQRTQQEDSAVYLCASSSSGGTGEQYFGPGTRLTVT.

The chain combines TRBV7-3 with TRBJ2-3; 8 bases map to TRBD1. V lost 10 bases and J lost 5; bases outside the gene matches: 8. From germline, CDR1 is SGHTA and CDR2 FQGTGA. This CDR3 region has 13 residues. The DNA of the CDR3 is TGTGCCACCGCGGACAGGGCTGGAGATACGCAGTATTTT. It encodes CATADRAGDTQYF. Looking up the rest from reference TRBV7-3 and TRBJ2-3 gives the full variable domain: GAGVSQTPSNKVTEKGKYVELRCDPISGHTALYWYRQSLGQGPEFLIYFQGTGAADDSGLPNDRFFAVRPEGSVSTLKIQRTERGDSAVYLCATADRAGDTQYFGPGTRLTVL.

V and J are TRBV11-2 and TRBJ1-1; D is ambiguous. Per the germline V gene, CDR1 is SGHAT and CDR2 is FQNNGV. The CDR3 sequence is 19 residues long. V was trimmed by 2 bases and J by 0 bases, leaving 22 bases between them. DNA for the CDR3: TGTGCCAGCAGCTTATACTTCCATGGCAGCGGTGAGATGAACACTGAAGCTTTCTTT. It encodes CASSLYFHGSGEMNTEAFF.

Concerning this clonotype: The junction departs from the called germline gene at one end, perhaps through a read error. J is TRBJ2-7 and V is TRBV3-1; 11 nucleotides line up with TRBD1. The CDR3 totals 15 residues. Germline CDR1 reads LGHDT; CDR2 reads YNNKEL (reference sequence). CDR3 coding DNA: TGTGCCAGCAGACAAGAGGGACAGGGGGGCCACGAGCAGTACTTC. Translated: CASRQEGQGGHEQYF.

This chain connects TRBV4-3 to TRBJ1-2; 9 bases map to TRBD1. The trim removed 1 base at V and 4 bases at J, leaving 7 bases unmatched. The CDR3 is 16 residues long. Germline CDR1 reads LGHNA; CDR2 reads YSLEER. This CDR3 reads CASSQVRTGEGYGYTF. The CDR3 DNA reads as TGCGCCAGCAGCCAAGTTCGGACAGGGGAAGGCTATGGCTACACCTTC.

This chain joins TRBV27 and TRBJ1-6; no firm D call. Per the germline V gene, CDR1 is MNHEY and CDR2 is SMNVEV (reference sequence). This CDR3 is 14 amino acids long. Trimming left V 6 bases short and J 10 bases short, with 16 bases between. CDR3 residues: CASSPAGRGSPLHF. In nucleotides, the CDR3 is TGTGCCAGCAGCCCGGCGGGGAGAGGGTCACCCCTCCACTTT.

As to this clonotype: A read error may be the cause here, since a much bigger clone is one base away. DNA for the CDR3: TGTGCCAACAGCCAAGATTTAGCGGGGGGGCTGGAGACCCAGTACTTC. Translating gives CANSQDLAGGLETQYF. This rearrangement joins TRBV4-1 to TRBJ2-5, with 11 bases lining up with TRBD2. Germline CDR1 is MGHRA and CDR2 is YSYEKL. The CDR3 length is 16 residues.

The gene calls are TRBV7-9 and TRBJ2-7; 9 bases match TRBD1. Germline CDR1 SEHNR, CDR2 FQNEAQ (reference sequence). The junction had 11 bases not matched to a gene; V was cut back by 0 bases and J by 2 bases. The CDR3 has 18 residues. CDR3 bases: TGTGCCAGCAGCTTAGCGGGGAGGTGGGGGACAGGGCCCTACGAGCAGTACTTC. Amino acids: CASSLAGRWGTGPYEQYF.

This clonotype was counted ten times or more. The chain employs TRBV2 and TRBJ2-2, with D tentatively TRBD1 (7 bases). Trimming removed 1 base at V and 0 bases at J, with 9 bases between. This CDR3 contains 16 residues. Looked up from germline, CDR1 is SNHLY and CDR2 is FYNNEI. DNA for the CDR3: TGTGCCAGCAGTGAAGGCGGGACAGCGAACACCGGGGAGCTGTTTTTT. Protein product: CASSEGGTANTGELFF.

This clonotype was detected many times. This chain uses TRBV7-2 with TRBJ2-7; 7 nucleotides match TRBD1. The length of the CDR3 is 16 residues. Trimming took 4 bases from V and 4 from J; bases not matched to a gene: 13. Germline V gene data show CDR1 as SGHTA and CDR2 as FQGNSA. This CDR3 reads CASSYTAGGATYEQYF. The CDR3 nucleotides are TGTGCCAGCAGCTACACCGCAGGGGGTGCGACGTACGAGCAGTACTTC.

This clonotype occurred a few times. The chain has TRBV24-1 and TRBJ1-1; 7 positions agree with TRBD1. From germline, CDR1 is KGHDR and CDR2 SFDVKD. The CDR3 covers 18 residues. V dropped 0 bases and J dropped 5; count of bases not matched to a gene: 14. The CDR3 sequence: CATSDLRIDRVKRTEAFF. DNA of the CDR3: TGTGCCACCAGTGATTTGCGCATCGACAGGGTAAAGAGGACTGAAGCTTTCTTT.

The V and J genes are TRBV19 and TRBJ2-3, with 15 positions matching TRBD2. The CDR3 contains 20 residues. V was pared by 6 bases and J by 4 bases, with 17 bases of the junction left unmatched. Germline CDR1 is LNHDA and CDR2 is SQIVND (reference sequence). Written as DNA, the CDR3 is TGTGCCAGTAGACCGGGACTAGCGGGGGGTATTACCAAGAGGCCAGATACGCAGTATTTT. Residues: CASRPGLAGGITKRPDTQYF.

There are many counts of this clonotype. The chain has TRBV12-3 or TRBV12-4 and TRBJ2-5; 9 nucleotides match TRBD2. The J segment lost 2 bases and the V segment lost 6 bases, leaving 10 bases of the junction unmatched. The CDR3 length is 16 residues. The CDR3 loop reads CASSQAPAGGQETQYF. CDR3 bases: TGTGCCAGCAGCCAGGCCCCGGCGGGGGGGCAAGAGACCCAGTACTTC.

This clonotype showed up many times. This chain connects TRBV7-6 to TRBJ2-1; possible D gene TRBD1, 7 bases. The V and J ends lost 5 bases and 5 bases respectively, with 19 bases between them. This CDR3 is built from 16 residues. CDR1 SGHVS and CDR2 FNYEAQ come from the germline V gene. CDR3 region: CASSQFQGGVDNEQFF. The CDR3, as DNA: TGTGCCAGCAGCCAATTCCAGGGGGGCGTCGACAATGAGCAGTTCTTC.